Following are 15 T cell receptor beta chains from one sample sequenced in a study of PD-1 blockade in classical Hodgkin lymphoma. Generated by immunoSEQ multiplex PCR, the TCRdb table keeps only in-frame clones and is missing some. The table includes around 13,000 clones, roughly 80% detected once. Time point meaning: cycle 4 day 1 (C4D1), after more than 5 weeks of nivolumab. The patients all showed relapse after autologous stem cell transplantation, while their brentuximab vedotin exposure varied. This specimen was peripheral blood mononuclear cells (PBMCs), taken before the fourth cycle of nivolumab. The source is a human donor with classical Hodgkin lymphoma.

This clone is a singleton in its sample. The chain links TRBV7-3 to TRBJ1-1; D may be TRBD1 (5 bases). Trimming took 1 base from V and 8 from J, leaving 11 bases between them. The CDR3 loop spans 13 amino acids. CDR1 and CDR2 from the germline V gene are SGHTA and FQGTGA. CDR3 sequence: CASSLSAWGEAFF. The DNA for the CDR3 is TGTGCCAGCAGCTTAAGCGCTTGGGGGGAAGCTTTCTTT.

The chain combines TRBV28 with TRBJ1-2, with 7 bases that match TRBD1. This CDR3 has 16 amino acids. After removal of 3 bases from V and 4 bases from J, the junction contained 11 bases not matched to a gene. CDR1 MDHEN and CDR2 SYDVKM come from the germline V gene. The CDR3 nucleotides read TGTGCCAGCAGTTTGGCCCCTGACAGGGAGGGCTATGGCTACACCTTC. It specifies CASSLAPDREGYGYTF.

The rearrangement joins TRBV11-2 to TRBJ2-2, with D unresolved. Germline lookup yields CDR1 SGHAT and CDR2 FQNNGV. CDR3 length equals 14 residues. Trimming stripped 0 bases from V and 4 bases from J, with 6 bases between. The CDR3: CASSLDLTTGELFF. The CDR3 DNA reads as TGTGCCAGCAGCTTAGATCTGACCACCGGGGAGCTGTTTTTT.

The J gene is TRBJ2-1, the V gene TRBV5-5; D is unclear. Trimming removed 1 base at V and 7 bases at J, with 6 bases between. The germline CDR1 and CDR2 sequences are SGHKS and YYEKEE (reference sequence). The CDR3 spans 12 residues. The CDR3: CASSLRSNEQFF. The DNA of the CDR3 is TGTGCCAGCAGCTTGAGATCTAATGAGCAGTTCTTC.

The V gene is TRBV11-2, the J gene TRBJ2-1; TRBD1 matches 7 bases. The J segment lost 1 base and the V segment lost 7 bases, leaving 7 bases of the junction unmatched. The CDR3 runs 15 residues. Germline CDR1 reads SGHAT; CDR2 reads FQNNGV. CDR3 sequence (DNA): TGTGCCAGCAAATTAGGGGGCTCATCCTACAATGAGCAGTTCTTC. The encoded protein is CASKLGGSSYNEQFF.

As for this clone: The conserved phenylalanine or tryptophan is not found at the CDR3 terminus, so this likely reflects a read error. V usage is TRBV10-3 and J usage is TRBJ2-7, with 9 bases aligning to TRBD1. CDR3 size: 13 residues. With V trimmed by 8 bases and J by 4 bases, 6 bases remained unmatched. CDR1 and CDR2 from the germline V gene are ENHRY and SYGVKD. CDR3 nucleotides: TGTGCCATCGCCCGGGACAGGGAGTACGAGCAGTACCTC. Amino acid sequence: CAIARDREYEQYL.

The chain uses TRBV11-3 and TRBJ2-1; TRBD2 matches at 9 bases. Germline CDR1 is SGHNT and CDR2 is YENEEA. The length of the CDR3 is 15 residues. After removal of 1 base from V and 8 bases from J, the junction contained 6 bases not matched to a gene. CDR3 protein: CASSLGGGADYEQFF. CDR3 bases: TGTGCCAGCAGCTTAGGCGGGGGGGCGGACTATGAGCAGTTCTTC.

The sample holds a few counts of this clone. The junction and the germline gene differ at one end; a read error may be behind it. This chain uses TRBV7-9 with TRBJ2-7; possibly TRBD1 or TRBD2 for D (5 bases each). Germline CDR1 SEHNR, CDR2 FQNEAQ (reference sequence). The CDR3 runs 11 residues. The CDR3 sequence: CASSLERGVHF. DNA of the CDR3: TGTGCCAGCAGCTTAGAACGAGGGGTGCACTTC.

The chain carries TRBV19 and TRBJ1-1, with TRBD1 matching 9 bases. This CDR3 region has 14 residues. The V gene end was trimmed by 5 bases and the J gene end by 1 base; junction bases not matched to a gene: 2. Looked up from germline, CDR1 is LNHDA and CDR2 is SQIVND (reference sequence). The DNA for the CDR3 is TGTGCCAGTAGTCCGGGACAGGGGAACACTGAAGCTTTCTTT. Translated: CASSPGQGNTEAFF.

The chain carries TRBV28 and TRBJ1-5, with TRBD1 as a possible D gene (5 bases). The germline CDR1 and CDR2 sequences are MDHEN and SYDVKM. The V end lost 1 base, the J end lost 7 bases, and 11 bases lay between the germline ends. The CDR3 contains 14 residues. CDR3 nucleotides: TGTGCCAGCAGTTTATCGGCAGGGATGCAGCCCCAGCATTTT. Residues: CASSLSAGMQPQHF.

The chain combines TRBV5-1 with TRBJ2-1; tentative D call: TRBD2 (7 bases). V lost 0 bases, J lost 10 bases, and 23 bases lay in between. CDR3 length equals 17 residues. Looked up from germline, CDR1 is SGHRS and CDR2 is YFSETQ. CDR3 bases: TGCGCCAGCAGCTTGGATGGCGGGGGCCCCCTGACAAGGGAGCAGTTCTTC. Amino acid sequence: CASSLDGGGPLTREQFF.

V and J are TRBV28 and TRBJ1-1, with 12 nucleotides matching TRBD1. Trimming took 6 bases from V and 7 from J; bases not matched to a gene: 6. Germline values: CDR1 MDHEN, CDR2 SYDVKM. CDR3 length equals 14 residues. The CDR3 bases are TGTGCCAGCAGCTCGGGACAGGGGGCACTTGAAGCTTTCTTT. Amino acid sequence: CASSSGQGALEAFF. The full variable domain, in which reference TRBV28 and TRBJ1-1 provide the parts outside the CDR3, is DVKVTQSSRYLVKRTGEKVFLECVQDMDHENMFWYRQDPGLGLRLIYFSYDVKMKEKGDIPEGYSVSREKKERFSLILESASTNQTSMYLCASSSGQGALEAFFGQGTRLTVV.

The V gene is TRBV19, the J gene TRBJ2-7; D remains unclear. The CDR3 sequence is 14 residues long. The germline V gene has CDR1 LNHDA and CDR2 SQIVND (reference sequence). V shed 6 bases and J shed 0 bases, with 12 bases lying between them. CDR3 residues: CASRPHGVSYEQYF. CDR3 nucleotides: TGTGCCAGTAGACCCCATGGTGTCTCCTACGAGCAGTACTTC.

This chain connects TRBV30 to TRBJ1-4; perhaps TRBD1 as D (5 bases). The CDR3 loop spans 14 amino acids. Between the trimmed V and J ends, which lost 4 bases and 2 bases, there was a span of 11 bases. Per germline, CDR1 GTSNPN and CDR2 SVGIG (reference sequence). The CDR3 nucleotides read TGTGCCTGGAACGCAGGGTCCACTAATGAAAAACTGTTTTTT. Its translation is CAWNAGSTNEKLFF.

The J gene is TRBJ2-3, the V gene TRBV7-3; 11 positions match TRBD2. The germline V gene has CDR1 SGHTA and CDR2 FQGTGA. Losses at the gene ends were 6 bases for V and 0 bases for J; bases not matched to a gene: 11. This CDR3 is built from 18 residues. This chain's CDR3 is CASSIHSGGESSTDTQYF. In DNA, the CDR3 is TGTGCCAGCAGTATTCATAGCGGGGGGGAATCTAGCACAGATACGCAGTATTTT.